The sequence of this T cell receptor beta chain was determined in a study of shared clonotypes between healthy human individuals. Sequenced by immunoSEQ multiplex PCR; TCRdb stores in-frame clones only, minus some. Among more than 2,000,000 clones listed, around 94% were seen once. Trimming removed 7 bases from V and 5 bases from J, with 9 bases in between. The CDR3 totals 12 residues. Germline CDR1 SNHLY, CDR2 FYNNEI. Study observations and caveats: The study generally estimated greater richness for naive than memory subsets.

Concerning this clone itself: The antigen is not known.

The source is a man younger than 30 in good health. The sample was naive CD4+ T cells sorted from blood. Subset defined: CD45RA+ positively selected. The chain joins TRBV2 to TRBJ2-1; D could derive from TRBD1 or TRBD2 (5 bases each). The CDR3 DNA reads TGTGCCAGCACCGGGGCCAACAATGAGCAGTTCTTC. It encodes CASTGANNEQFF.